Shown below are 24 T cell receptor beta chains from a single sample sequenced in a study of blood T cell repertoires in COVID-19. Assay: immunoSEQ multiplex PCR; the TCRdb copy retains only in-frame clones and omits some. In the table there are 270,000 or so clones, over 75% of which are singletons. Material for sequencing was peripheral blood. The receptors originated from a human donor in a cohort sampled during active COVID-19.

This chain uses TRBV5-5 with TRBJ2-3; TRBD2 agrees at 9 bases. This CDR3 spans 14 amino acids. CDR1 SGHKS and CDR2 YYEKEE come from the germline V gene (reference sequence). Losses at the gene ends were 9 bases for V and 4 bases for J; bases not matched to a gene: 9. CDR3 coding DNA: TGTGCCACGGCGGCGGGAGGGGTCGCAGATACGCAGTATTTT. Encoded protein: CATAAGGVADTQYF.

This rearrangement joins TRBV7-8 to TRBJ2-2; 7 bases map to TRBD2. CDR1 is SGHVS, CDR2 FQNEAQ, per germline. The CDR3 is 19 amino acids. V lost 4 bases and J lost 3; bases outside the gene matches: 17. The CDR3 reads CASSSNSPLRAGYTGELFF. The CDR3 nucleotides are TGTGCCAGCAGCTCAAATTCCCCTCTCCGAGCGGGATACACCGGGGAGCTGTTTTTT.

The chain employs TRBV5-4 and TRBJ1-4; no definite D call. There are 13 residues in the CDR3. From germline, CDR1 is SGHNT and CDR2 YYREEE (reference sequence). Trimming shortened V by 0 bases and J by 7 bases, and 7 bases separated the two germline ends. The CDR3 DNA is TGTGCCAGCAGCTTGGACGCGGGTGAAAAACTGTTTTTT. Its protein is CASSLDAGEKLFF.

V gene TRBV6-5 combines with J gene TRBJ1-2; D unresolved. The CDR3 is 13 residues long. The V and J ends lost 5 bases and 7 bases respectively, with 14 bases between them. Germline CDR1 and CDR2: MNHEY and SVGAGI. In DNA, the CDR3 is TGTGCCAGCAGTCCCGCGGCGGGCTCTGGCTACACCTTC. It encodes CASSPAAGSGYTF.

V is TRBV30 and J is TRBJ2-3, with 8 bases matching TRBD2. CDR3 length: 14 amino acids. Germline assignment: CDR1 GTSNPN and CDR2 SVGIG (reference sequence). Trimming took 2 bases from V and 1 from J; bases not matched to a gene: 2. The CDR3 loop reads CAWSKTSGTDTQYF. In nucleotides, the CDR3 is TGTGCCTGGAGTAAGACTAGCGGCACAGATACGCAGTATTTT.

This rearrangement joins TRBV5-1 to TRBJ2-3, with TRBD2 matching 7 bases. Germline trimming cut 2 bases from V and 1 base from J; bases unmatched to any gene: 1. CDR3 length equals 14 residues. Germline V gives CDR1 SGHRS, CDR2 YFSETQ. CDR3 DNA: TGCGCCAGCAGCTTTCTAGCGGGCACAGATACGCAGTATTTT. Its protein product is CASSFLAGTDTQYF.

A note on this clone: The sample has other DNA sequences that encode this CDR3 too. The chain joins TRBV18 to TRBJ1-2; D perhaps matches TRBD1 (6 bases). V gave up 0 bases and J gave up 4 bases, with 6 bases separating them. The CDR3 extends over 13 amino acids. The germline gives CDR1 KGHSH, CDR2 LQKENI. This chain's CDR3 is CASSPPGGYGYTF. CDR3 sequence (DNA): TGTGCCAGCTCACCACCAGGGGGCTATGGCTACACCTTC.

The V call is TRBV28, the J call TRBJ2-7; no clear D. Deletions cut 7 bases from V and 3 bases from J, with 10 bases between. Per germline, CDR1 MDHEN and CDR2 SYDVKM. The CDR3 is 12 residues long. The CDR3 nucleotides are TGTGCCAGCACGAGAGGTGACTACGAGCAGTACTTC. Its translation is CASTRGDYEQYF.

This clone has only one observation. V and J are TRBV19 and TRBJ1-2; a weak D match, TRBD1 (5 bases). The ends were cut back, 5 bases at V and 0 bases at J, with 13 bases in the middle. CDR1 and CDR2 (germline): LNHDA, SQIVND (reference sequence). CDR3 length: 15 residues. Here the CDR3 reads CASSQGHLTNYGYTF. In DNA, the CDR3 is TGTGCCAGTAGTCAAGGACATTTAACTAACTATGGCTACACCTTC.

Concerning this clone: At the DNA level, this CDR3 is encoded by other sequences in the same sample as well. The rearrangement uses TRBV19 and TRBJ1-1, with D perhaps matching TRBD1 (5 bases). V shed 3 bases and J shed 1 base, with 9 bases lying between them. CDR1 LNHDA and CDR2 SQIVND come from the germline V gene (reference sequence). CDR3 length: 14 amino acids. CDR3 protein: CASSIGQGNTEAFF. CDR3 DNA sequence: TGTGCCAGTAGTATCGGCCAGGGGAACACTGAAGCTTTCTTT.

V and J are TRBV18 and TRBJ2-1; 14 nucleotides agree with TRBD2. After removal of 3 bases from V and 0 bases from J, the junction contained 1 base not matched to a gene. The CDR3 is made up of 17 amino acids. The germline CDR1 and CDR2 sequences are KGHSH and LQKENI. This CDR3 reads CASSPGTSGSSYNEQFF. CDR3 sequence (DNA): TGTGCCAGCTCACCCGGGACTAGCGGGAGCTCCTACAATGAGCAGTTCTTC.

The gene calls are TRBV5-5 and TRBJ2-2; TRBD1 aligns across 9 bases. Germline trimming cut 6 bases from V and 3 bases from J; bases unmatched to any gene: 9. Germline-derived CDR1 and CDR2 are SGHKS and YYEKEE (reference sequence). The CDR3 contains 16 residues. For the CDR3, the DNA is TGTGCCAGCACCACCGGGACAGGGAGCGACACCGGGGAGCTGTTTTTT. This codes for CASTTGTGSDTGELFF.

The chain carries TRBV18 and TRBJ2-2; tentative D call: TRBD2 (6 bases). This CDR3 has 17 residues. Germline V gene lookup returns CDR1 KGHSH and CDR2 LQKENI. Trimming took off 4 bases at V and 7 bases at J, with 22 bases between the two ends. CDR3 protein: CASSLLLTGDSGGELFF. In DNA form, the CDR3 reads TGTGCCAGCTCACTCCTCCTCACCGGGGACTCGGGCGGGGAGCTGTTTTTT. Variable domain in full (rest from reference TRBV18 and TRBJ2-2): NAGVMQNPRHLVRRRGQEARLRCSPMKGHSHVYWYRQLPEEGLKFMVYLQKENIIDESGMPKERFSAEFPKEGPSILRIQQVVRGDSAAYFCASSLLLTGDSGGELFFGEGSRLTVL.

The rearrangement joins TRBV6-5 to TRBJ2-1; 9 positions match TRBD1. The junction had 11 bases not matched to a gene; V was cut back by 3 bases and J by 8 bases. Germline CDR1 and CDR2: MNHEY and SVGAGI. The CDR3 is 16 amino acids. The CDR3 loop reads CASSYGDREGIDEQFF. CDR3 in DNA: TGTGCCAGCAGTTATGGGGACAGGGAAGGGATTGATGAGCAGTTCTTC.

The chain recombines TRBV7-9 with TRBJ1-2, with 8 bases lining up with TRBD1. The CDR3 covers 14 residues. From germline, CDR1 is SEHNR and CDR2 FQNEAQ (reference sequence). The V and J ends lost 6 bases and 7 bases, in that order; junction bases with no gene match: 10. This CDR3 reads CASSYGSGGFGYTF. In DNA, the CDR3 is TGTGCCAGCAGTTACGGCTCAGGGGGCTTTGGCTACACCTTC.

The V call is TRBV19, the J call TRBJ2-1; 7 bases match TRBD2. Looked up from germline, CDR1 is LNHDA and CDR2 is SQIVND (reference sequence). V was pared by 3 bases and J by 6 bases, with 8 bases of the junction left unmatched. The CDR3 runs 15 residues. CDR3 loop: CASSIGGSSLNEQFF. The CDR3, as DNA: TGTGCCAGTAGTATTGGCGGGAGCTCCCTCAATGAGCAGTTCTTC.

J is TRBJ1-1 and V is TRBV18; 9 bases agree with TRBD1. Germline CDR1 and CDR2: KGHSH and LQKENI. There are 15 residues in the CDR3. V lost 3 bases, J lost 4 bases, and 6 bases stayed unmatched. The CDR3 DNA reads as TGTGCCAGCTCACCGTGGGAGACAGGGGGCACTGAAGCTTTCTTT. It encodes CASSPWETGGTEAFF.

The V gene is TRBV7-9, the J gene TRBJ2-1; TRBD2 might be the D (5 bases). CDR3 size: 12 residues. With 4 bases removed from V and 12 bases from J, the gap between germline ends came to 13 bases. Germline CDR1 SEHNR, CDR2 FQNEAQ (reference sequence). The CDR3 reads CASSWGTAGQFF. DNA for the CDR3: TGTGCCAGCAGCTGGGGAACTGCGGGGCAGTTCTTC.

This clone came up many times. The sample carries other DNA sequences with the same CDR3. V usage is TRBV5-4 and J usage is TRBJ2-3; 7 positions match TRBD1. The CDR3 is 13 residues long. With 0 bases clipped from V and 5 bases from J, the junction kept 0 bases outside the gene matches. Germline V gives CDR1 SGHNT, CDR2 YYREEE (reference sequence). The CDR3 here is CASSLAGGDTQYF. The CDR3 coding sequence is TGTGCCAGCAGCTTGGCAGGGGGAGATACGCAGTATTTT.

CDR3 sequence (DNA): TGTGCCAGCTCACCCAGGACAGTAGATAATTCACCCCTCCACTTT. Amino acids: CASSPRTVDNSPLHF. The chain employs TRBV18 and TRBJ1-6, with D possibly being TRBD1 (6 bases). Looked up from germline, CDR1 is KGHSH and CDR2 is LQKENI. Deletions cut 3 bases from V and 5 bases from J, with 11 bases between. CDR3 length: 15 amino acids.

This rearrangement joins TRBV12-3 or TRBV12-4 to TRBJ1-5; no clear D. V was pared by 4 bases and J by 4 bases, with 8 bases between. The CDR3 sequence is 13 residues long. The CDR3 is CASSWQANQPQHF. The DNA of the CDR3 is TGTGCCAGCAGTTGGCAGGCGAATCAGCCCCAGCATTTT.

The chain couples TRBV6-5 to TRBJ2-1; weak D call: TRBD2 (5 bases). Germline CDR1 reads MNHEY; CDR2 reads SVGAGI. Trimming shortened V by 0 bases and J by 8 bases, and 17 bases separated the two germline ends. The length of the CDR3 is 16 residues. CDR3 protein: CASSYSLSTNRDEQFF. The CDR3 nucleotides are TGTGCCAGCAGTTACTCTTTATCGACTAACCGGGATGAGCAGTTCTTC.

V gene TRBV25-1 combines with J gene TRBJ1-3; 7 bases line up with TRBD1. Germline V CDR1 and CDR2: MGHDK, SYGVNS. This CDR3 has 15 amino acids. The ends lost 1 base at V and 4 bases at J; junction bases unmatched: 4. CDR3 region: CASSESTTGGNTIYF. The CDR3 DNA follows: TGTGCCAGCAGTGAATCAACGACAGGGGGAAACACCATATATTTT.

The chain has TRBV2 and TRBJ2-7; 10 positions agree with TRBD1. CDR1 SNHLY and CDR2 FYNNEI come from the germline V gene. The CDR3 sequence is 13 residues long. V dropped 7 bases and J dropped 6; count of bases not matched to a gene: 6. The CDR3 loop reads CASTRDRGVEQYF. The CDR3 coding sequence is TGTGCCAGCACTAGGGACAGGGGAGTCGAGCAGTACTTC.